This T cell receptor (beta chain) comes out of a study of T cells after yellow fever vaccination. This CDR3 region has 15 residues. Trimming pared 5 bases from V and 12 bases from J, leaving 23 bases between. Per germline, CDR1 SGHTA and CDR2 FQGTGA. This clonotype was seen many times. TCRdb used MiXCR to reprocess the 5' RACE reads, holding one entry per CDR3 protein. This table has approximately 300,000 distinct CDR3 sequences, around 7% appearing once. The chain carries TRBV7-3 and TRBJ2-1; no firm D call. This sequence originates from a man aged 18-30 years who received the YFV17D yellow fever vaccine. The source material was PBMCs, sampled around 45 days after the first yellow fever vaccination. The CDR3 reads CASSPGAGSQNPQFF. In DNA form, the CDR3 reads TGTGCCAGCAGCCCGGGCGCAGGATCCCAGAACCCGCAGTTCTTC.